This T cell receptor (beta chain) originates from a study of blood T cell repertoires in COVID-19. Whole-study context: The study drew acute and convalescent COVID-19 samples from the United States, Italy and Spain. The cDNA or gDNA used as material had been derived from T cells, B-cell-depleted T cells, or PBMCs.

This CDR3 has 19 residues. Germline V gene data show CDR1 as KGHDR and CDR2 as SFDVKD. V gave up 0 bases and J gave up 4 bases; unmatched junction bases: 9. Authors' processing steps: Reference gene primer amplification gave nucleated cell count estimates. The assay was immunoSEQ multiplex PCR, and TCRdb's table has in-frame clones only and misses some. The V and J calls and clone size were taken over from that table, and D and trimming were inferred from the DNA. Of over 150,000 clones listed, roughly four fifths are singletons. J is TRBJ2-5 and V is TRBV24-1; 14 bases are shared with TRBD2. This clonotype was sampled from a man aged 35 to 55 who had recovered from COVID-19. Material for sequencing was PBMCs or T cells enriched from blood (not recorded which). In DNA form, the CDR3 reads TGTGCCACCAGTGATTTGCGGGCTCCTGGGACTAGCGGGGGAGAGACCCAGTACTTC. Encoded protein: CATSDLRAPGTSGGETQYF.